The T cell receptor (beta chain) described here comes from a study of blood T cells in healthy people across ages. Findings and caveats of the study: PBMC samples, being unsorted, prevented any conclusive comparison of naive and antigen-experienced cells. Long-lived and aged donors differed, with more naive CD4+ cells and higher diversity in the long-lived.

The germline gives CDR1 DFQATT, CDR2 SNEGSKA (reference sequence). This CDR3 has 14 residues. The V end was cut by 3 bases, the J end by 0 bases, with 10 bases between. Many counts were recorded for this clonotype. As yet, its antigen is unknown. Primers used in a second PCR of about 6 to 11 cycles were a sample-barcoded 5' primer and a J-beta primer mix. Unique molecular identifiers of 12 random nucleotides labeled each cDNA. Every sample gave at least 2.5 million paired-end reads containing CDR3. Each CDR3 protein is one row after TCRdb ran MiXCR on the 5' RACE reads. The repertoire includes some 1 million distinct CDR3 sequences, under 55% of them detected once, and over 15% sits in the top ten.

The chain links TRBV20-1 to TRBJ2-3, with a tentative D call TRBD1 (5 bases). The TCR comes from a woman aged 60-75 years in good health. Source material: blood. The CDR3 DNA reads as TGCAGTGCTAGCGGTCAGGGTAGCACAGATACGCAGTATTTT. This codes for CSASGQGSTDTQYF.